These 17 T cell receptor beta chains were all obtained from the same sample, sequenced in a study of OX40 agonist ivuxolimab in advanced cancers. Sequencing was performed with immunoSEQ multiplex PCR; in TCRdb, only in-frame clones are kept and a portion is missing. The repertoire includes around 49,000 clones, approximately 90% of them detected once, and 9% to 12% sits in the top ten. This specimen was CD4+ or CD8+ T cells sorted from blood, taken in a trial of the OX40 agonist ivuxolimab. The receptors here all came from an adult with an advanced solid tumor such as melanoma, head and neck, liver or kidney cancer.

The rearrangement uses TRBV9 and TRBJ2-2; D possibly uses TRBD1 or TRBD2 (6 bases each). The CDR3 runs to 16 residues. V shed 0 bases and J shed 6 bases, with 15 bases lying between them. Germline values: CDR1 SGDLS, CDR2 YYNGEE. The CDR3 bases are TGTGCCAGCAGCGTAGAGGGGGGCTCTAGCGCCGGGGAGCTGTTTTTT. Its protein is CASSVEGGSSAGELFF.

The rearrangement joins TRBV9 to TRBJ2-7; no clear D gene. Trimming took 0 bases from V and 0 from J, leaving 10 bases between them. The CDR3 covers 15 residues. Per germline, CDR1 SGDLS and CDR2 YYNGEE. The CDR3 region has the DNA TGTGCCAGCAGCGTAGCTTGGCAGAACTCCTACGAGCAGTACTTC. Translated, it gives CASSVAWQNSYEQYF. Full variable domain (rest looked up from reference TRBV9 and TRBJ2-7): DSGVTQTPKHLITATGQRVTLRCSPRSGDLSVYWYQQSLDQGLQFLIQYYNGEERAKGNILERFSAQQFPDLHSELNLSSLELGDSALYFCASSVAWQNSYEQYFGPGTRLTVT.

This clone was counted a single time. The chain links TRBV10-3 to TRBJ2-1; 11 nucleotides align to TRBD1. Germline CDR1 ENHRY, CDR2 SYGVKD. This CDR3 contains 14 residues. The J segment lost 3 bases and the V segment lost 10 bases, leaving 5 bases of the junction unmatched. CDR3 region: CATSGTGGYNEQFF. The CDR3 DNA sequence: TGTGCCACCTCCGGGACAGGGGGCTACAATGAGCAGTTCTTC.

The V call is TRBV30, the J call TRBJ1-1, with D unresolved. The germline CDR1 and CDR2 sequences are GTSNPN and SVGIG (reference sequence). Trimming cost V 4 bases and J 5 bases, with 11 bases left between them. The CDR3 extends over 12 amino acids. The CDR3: CAWIVWRTEAFF. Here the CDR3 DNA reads TGTGCCTGGATTGTATGGAGGACTGAAGCTTTCTTT.

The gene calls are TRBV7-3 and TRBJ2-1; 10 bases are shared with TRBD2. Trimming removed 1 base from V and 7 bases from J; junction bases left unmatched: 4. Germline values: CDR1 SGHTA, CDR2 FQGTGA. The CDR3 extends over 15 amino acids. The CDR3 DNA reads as TGTGCCAGCAGCTTAAGAGCGGGGGGGCCAAATGAGCAGTTCTTC. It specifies CASSLRAGGPNEQFF.

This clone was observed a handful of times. CDR3 coding DNA: TGTGCCAGTACCGACGGACAGGGGAATTACTTC. This gives the protein CASTDGQGNYF. The genes are TRBV19 and TRBJ2-4; 9 bases map to TRBD1. CDR1 is LNHDA and CDR2 is SQIVND in the germline V gene (reference sequence). This CDR3 contains 11 residues. V was pared by 7 bases and J by 16 bases, with 8 bases of the junction left unmatched.

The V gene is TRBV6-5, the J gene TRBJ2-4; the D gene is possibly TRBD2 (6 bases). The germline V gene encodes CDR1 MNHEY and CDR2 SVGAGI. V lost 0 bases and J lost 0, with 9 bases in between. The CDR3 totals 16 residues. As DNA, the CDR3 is TGTGCCAGCAGTTACTCCCTAGCGCTAGCCAAAAACATTCAGTACTTC. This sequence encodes CASSYSLALAKNIQYF.

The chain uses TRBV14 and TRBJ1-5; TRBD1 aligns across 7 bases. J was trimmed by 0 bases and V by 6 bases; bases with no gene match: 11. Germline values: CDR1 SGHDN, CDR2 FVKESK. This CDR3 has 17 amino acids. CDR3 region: CASRKGQLIYSNQPQHF. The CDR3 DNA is TGTGCCAGCAGAAAGGGACAGCTAATATATAGCAATCAGCCCCAGCATTTT.

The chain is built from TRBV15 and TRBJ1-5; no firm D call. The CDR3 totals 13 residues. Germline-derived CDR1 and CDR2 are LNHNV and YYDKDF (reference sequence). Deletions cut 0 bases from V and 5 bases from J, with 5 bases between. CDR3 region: CATSRDSYQPQHF. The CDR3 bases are TGTGCCACCAGCAGAGATTCATATCAGCCCCAGCATTTT.

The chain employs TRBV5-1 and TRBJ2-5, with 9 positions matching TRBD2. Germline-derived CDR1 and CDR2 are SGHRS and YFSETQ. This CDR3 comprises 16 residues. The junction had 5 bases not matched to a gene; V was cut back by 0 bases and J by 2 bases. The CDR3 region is CASSLGLAGLQETQYF. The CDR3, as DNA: TGCGCCAGCAGCTTGGGCCTAGCGGGGCTTCAAGAGACCCAGTACTTC.

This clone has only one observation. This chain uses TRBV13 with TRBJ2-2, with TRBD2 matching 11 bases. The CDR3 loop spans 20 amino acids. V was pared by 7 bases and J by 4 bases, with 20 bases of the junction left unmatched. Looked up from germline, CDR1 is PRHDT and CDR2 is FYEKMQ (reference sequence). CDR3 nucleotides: TGTGCCAGCACTTTATCCGGGACTAGCGGTGGTAAGTGGACCACCGGGGAGCTGTTTTTT. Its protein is CASTLSGTSGGKWTTGELFF.

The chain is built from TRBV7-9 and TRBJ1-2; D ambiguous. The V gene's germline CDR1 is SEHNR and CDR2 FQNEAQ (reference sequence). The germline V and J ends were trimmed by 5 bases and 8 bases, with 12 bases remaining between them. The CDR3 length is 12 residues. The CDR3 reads CASSGRWPGYTF. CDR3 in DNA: TGTGCCAGCAGCGGTAGGTGGCCGGGCTACACCTTC.

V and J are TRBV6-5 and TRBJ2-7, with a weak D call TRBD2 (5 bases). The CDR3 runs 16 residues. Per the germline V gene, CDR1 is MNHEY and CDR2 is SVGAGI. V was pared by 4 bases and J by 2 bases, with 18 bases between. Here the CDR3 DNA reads TGTGCCAGCAGTTTCGGGGTGACGGACCCTACCTACGAGCAGTACTTC. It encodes CASSFGVTDPTYEQYF.

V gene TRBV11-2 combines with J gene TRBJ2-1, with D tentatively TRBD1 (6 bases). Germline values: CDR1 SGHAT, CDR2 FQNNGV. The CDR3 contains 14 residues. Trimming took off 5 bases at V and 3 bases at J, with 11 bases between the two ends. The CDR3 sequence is CASSPGQNYNEQFF. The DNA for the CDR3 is TGTGCCAGCAGCCCGGGACAAAACTACAATGAGCAGTTCTTC.

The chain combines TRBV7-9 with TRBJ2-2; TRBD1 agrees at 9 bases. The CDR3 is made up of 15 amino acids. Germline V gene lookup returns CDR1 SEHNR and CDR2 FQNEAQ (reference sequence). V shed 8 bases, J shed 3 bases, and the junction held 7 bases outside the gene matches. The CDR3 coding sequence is TGTGCCAGCGCAAGGACAGGGGTCTACACCGGGGAGCTGTTTTTT. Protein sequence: CASARTGVYTGELFF.

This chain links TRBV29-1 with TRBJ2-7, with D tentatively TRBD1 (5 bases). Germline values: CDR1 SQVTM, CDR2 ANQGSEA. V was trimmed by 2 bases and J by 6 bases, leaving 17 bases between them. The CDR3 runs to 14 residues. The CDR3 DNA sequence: TGCAGCGTTGAACCGACAGCCTCCATCGGCGAGCAGTACTTC. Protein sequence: CSVEPTASIGEQYF.

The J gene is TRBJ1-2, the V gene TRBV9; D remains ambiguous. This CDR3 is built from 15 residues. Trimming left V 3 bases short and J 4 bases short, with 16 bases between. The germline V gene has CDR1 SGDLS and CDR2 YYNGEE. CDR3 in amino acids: CASSASMGGSYGYTF. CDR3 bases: TGTGCCAGCAGCGCCTCCATGGGTGGGTCCTATGGCTACACCTTC.